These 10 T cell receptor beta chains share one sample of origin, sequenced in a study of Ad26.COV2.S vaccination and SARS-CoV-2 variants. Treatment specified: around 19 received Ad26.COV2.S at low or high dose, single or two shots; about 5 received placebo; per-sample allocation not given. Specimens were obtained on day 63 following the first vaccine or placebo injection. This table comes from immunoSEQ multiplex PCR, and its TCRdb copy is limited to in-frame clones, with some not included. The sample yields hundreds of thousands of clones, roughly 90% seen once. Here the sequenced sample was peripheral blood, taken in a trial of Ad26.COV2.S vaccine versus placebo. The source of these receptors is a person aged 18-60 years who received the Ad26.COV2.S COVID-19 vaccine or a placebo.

In DNA form, the CDR3 reads TGCAGCGTGGGGACACCCAACGGCTACACCTTC. As protein: CSVGTPNGYTF. The chain links TRBV29-1 to TRBJ1-2; TRBD1 might be the D (6 bases). The CDR3 consists of 11 residues. Germline loops: CDR1 SQVTM, CDR2 ANQGSEA. Trimming stripped 6 bases from V and 8 bases from J, with 13 bases between.

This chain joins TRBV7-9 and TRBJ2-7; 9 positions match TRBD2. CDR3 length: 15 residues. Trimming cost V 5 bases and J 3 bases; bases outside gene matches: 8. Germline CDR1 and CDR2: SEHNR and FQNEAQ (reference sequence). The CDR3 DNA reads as TGTGCCAGCAGCCACGGGACTAGCTTAGTCTACGAGCAGTACTTC. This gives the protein CASSHGTSLVYEQYF.

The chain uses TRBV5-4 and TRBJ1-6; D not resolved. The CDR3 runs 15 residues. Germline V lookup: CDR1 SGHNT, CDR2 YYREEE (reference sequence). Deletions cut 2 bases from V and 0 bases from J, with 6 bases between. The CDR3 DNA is TGTGCCAGCAGCTTCGGGAGCTCCTATAATTCACCCCTCCACTTT. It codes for CASSFGSSYNSPLHF.

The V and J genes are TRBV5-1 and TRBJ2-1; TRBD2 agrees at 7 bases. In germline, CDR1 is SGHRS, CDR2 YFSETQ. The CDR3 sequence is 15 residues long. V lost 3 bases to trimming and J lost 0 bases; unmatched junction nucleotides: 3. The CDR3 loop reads CASSSSGVSYNEQFF. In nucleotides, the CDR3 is TGCGCCAGCAGCTCCAGCGGGGTCTCCTACAATGAGCAGTTCTTC.

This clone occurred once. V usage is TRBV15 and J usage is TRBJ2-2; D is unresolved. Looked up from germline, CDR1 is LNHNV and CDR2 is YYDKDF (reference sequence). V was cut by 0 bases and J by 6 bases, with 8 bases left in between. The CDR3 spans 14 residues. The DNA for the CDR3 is TGTGCCACCAGCAGAGATCTAGTTGCCGGGGAGCTGTTTTTT. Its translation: CATSRDLVAGELFF. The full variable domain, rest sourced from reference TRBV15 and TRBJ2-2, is DAMVIQNPRYQVTQFGKPVTLSCSQTLNHNVMYWYQQKSSQAPKLLFHYYDKDFNNEADTPDNFQSRRPNTSFCFLDIRSPGLGDTAMYLCATSRDLVAGELFFGEGSRLTVL.

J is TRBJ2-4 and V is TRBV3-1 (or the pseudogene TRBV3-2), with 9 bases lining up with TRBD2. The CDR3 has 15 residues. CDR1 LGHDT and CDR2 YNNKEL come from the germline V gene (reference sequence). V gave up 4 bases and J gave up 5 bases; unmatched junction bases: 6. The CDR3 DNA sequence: TGTGCCAGCAGCCCCCGACTAGCGGTGCAAAACATTCAGTACTTC. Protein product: CASSPRLAVQNIQYF.

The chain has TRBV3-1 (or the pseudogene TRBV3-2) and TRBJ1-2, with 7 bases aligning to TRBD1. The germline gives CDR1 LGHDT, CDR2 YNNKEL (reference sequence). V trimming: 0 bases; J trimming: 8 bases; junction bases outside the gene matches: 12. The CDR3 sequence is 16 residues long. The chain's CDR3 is CASSQDRQGRSGGYTF. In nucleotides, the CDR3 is TGTGCCAGCAGCCAAGACCGACAGGGAAGGTCAGGAGGCTACACCTTC.

The CDR3 protein is CASSTSGTGGVYGYTF. The CDR3 region has the DNA TGTGCCAGCAGCACCTCCGGGACAGGGGGCGTCTATGGCTACACCTTC. This chain connects TRBV7-2 to TRBJ1-2; TRBD1 agrees at 12 bases. Germline trimming cut 5 bases from V and 4 bases from J; bases unmatched to any gene: 8. CDR1 and CDR2 from the germline V gene are SGHTA and FQGNSA. There are 16 residues in the CDR3.

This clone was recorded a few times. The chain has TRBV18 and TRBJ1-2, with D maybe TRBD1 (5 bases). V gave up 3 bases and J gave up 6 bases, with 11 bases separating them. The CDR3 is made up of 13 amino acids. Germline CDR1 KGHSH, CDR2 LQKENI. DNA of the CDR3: TGTGCCAGCTCACCGGGGGGTCCGGATGGCTACACCTTC. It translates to CASSPGGPDGYTF.

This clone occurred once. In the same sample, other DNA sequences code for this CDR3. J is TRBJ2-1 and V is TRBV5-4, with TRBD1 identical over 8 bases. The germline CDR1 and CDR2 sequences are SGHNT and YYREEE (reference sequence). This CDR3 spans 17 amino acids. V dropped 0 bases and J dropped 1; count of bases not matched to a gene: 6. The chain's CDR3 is CASSLGPQGGSYNEQFF. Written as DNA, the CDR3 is TGTGCCAGCAGCTTGGGGCCACAGGGGGGATCCTACAATGAGCAGTTCTTC.